Given below is one T cell receptor beta chain in context. The antigen this receptor binds is unknown. The CDR3 ends on some other residue instead of the conserved phenylalanine or tryptophan, so this is likely a read error. Because the CDR3's place on the DNA is in doubt, the DNA is left out and the CDR3 is given as listed by TCRdb. These data come from a study of pediatric ulcerative colitis (dated by TCRdb to 2018 to 2020). Concerning the study at large: Of the ulcerative colitis patients, seven had pancolitis and two had left-sided colitis, and histology in every patient was consistent with ulcerative colitis. By Pediatric Ulcerative Colitis Activity Index, mild disease was classified in two patients, moderate disease in several and acute severe colitis in three. From about ten newly diagnosed, treatment-naive pediatric ulcerative colitis patients and four non-IBD control children, paired blood and rectal samples were collected.

What the authors observed across the whole study: For technical reasons, blood samples from a couple of patients gave substantially fewer templates, and these samples were excluded from the blood-rectal overlap analysis. Because repertoires were derived from total lymphocyte DNA, patterns in rare subsets such as regulatory T cells may not have been reflected. Features of the rectal repertoire distinguished controls, mild-moderate colitis patients and acute severe colitis patients, and in acute severe colitis, rectal diversity was reduced because of clonal expansions. Two rectal CDR3 clonotypes were detected in all ulcerative colitis patients and were not detected in any of the controls. T cells from blood may have been included in the rectal pinch biopsies, particularly in patients with overt colitis. Clonal overlap between a subject's own blood and rectum was significantly greater in ulcerative colitis patients than in controls, which suggests more T cell trafficking to inflamed tissue. The healthy control group was small, consisting of only four individuals.

Through the immunoSEQ TRB Survey service, multiplex V and J primers were used to amplify rearranged CDR3 beta regions from genomic DNA. To keep sequencing depth the same across samples, survey-level depth of up to 500,000 reads per sample was applied. Libraries were purified, pooled and sequenced on Illumina technology. Per the source publication's procedure: Productive clonality, sample overlap, pairwise scatters, CDR3 beta length, V/D/J gene usage and productiveness were all assessed with the immunoSEQ online tools. Calculated diversity was defined as the number of unique rearrangements divided by total templates, multiplied by 100, and Shannon and Simpson indices were computed as well. For principal component analysis, Z-score normalized data were analyzed with the R prcomp function and the ggbiplot package. Blood-rectal clonal overlap within each subject was quantified with Morisita's index. Entries here come from immuneACCESS through TCRdb and include only in-frame sequences with V and J called. Some clones fail to appear in such tables; in the studies checked, an unresolved V gene covers under half of the shortfall, and the cause of the remainder is unknown. The V and J calls and clone size were taken over from that table, and D and trimming were inferred from the DNA. The sample includes roughly 45,000 clones, with about four fifths observed a single time. The ten biggest clones cover under 4% of the sample.

One to two pinch biopsies were taken from the rectum for research during colonoscopy. Before the diagnostic colonoscopy, none of the ulcerative colitis patients had been given immunosuppressive medication. Before DNA isolation, rectal biopsies were subjected to proteinase K digestion. The Wizard kit (Promega) was used to extract genomic DNA from blood and intestinal samples. Per the germline V gene (reference sequence), SEHNR is the CDR1 and FQNEAQ is the CDR2. The CDR3 extends over 12 residues, inclusive of both ends. The chain is assembled from TRBV7-9 and TRBJ1-4. The sequence was obtained from a girl between 5 and 17 years old with moderate ulcerative colitis. What was sequenced was gut tissue. CDR3 sequence: CASSQPPGPIIL.